These 24 T cell receptor beta chains share one sample of origin, sequenced in a study of response to subunit inactivated influenza vaccine. TCRdb itself ran the RT-PCR reads through MiXCR, one entry per CDR3 protein. The table records roughly 700,000 distinct CDR3 sequences, roughly 14% of them present only once. This material consisted of PBMCs from blood, taken approximately 15 days before vaccination. These receptors were obtained from a man over 45 who received an inactivated influenza vaccine.

In this sample, this clonotype turned up a few times. The rearrangement links TRBV20-1 to TRBJ2-1; 8 bases are shared with TRBD2. The CDR3 contains 15 residues. The V and J ends lost 0 bases and 5 bases, in that order; junction bases with no gene match: 6. Germline V gene data show CDR1 as DFQATT and CDR2 as SNEGSKA (reference sequence). The CDR3 DNA reads TGCAGTGCTAGAGAGATTAGCGGGAACGACAATGAGCAGTTCTTC. Its translation: CSAREISGNDNEQFF.

This clonotype appeared many times. This chain connects TRBV5-5 to TRBJ2-2; D is possibly TRBD1 (6 bases). The germline CDR1 and CDR2 sequences are SGHKS and YYEKEE (reference sequence). The CDR3 extends over 16 amino acids. Trimming shortened V by 4 bases and J by 1 base, and 14 bases separated the two germline ends. This CDR3 reads CASSGPGTMNTGELFF. CDR3 nucleotide sequence: TGTGCCAGCAGCGGACCCGGGACAATGAACACCGGGGAGCTGTTTTTT.

This clonotype was seen only a few times. The J gene is TRBJ2-7, the V gene TRBV9; weak D call: TRBD2 (5 bases). Trimming removed 1 base at V and 6 bases at J, with 14 bases between. Looked up from germline, CDR1 is SGDLS and CDR2 is YYNGEE. The CDR3 extends over 14 amino acids. As DNA, the CDR3 is TGTGCCAGCAGCGTACGGACGGAGGTAGGCGAGCAGTACTTC. This sequence encodes CASSVRTEVGEQYF.

The chain joins TRBV19 to TRBJ2-3; 11 positions agree with TRBD2. This CDR3 contains 17 residues. Trimming removed 5 bases from V and 2 bases from J; junction bases left unmatched: 9. Germline values: CDR1 LNHDA, CDR2 SQIVND (reference sequence). CDR3 nucleotide sequence: TGTGCCAGTAGTTGGGCTAGCGGGAGGCCTTACACAGATACGCAGTATTTT. Translation gives CASSWASGRPYTDTQYF.

There are many counts of this clonotype. The rearrangement uses TRBV7-9 and TRBJ2-7; D might be TRBD2 (5 bases). This CDR3 spans 13 amino acids. Germline V gene sequence: CDR1 SEHNR, CDR2 FQNEAQ (reference sequence). The V and J ends lost 4 bases and 2 bases respectively, with 9 bases between them. CDR3 sequence reads: CASSSQEAYEQYF. The CDR3 coding sequence is TGTGCCAGCAGCTCTCAGGAGGCCTACGAGCAGTACTTC. Combining the CDR3 with reference TRBV7-9 and TRBJ2-7 gives the whole variable domain DTGVSQNPRHKITKRGQNVTFRCDPISEHNRLYWYRQTLGQGPEFLTYFQNEAQLEKSRLLSDRFSAERPKGSFSTLEIQRTEQGDSAMYLCASSSQEAYEQYFGPGTRLTVT.

This clonotype was counted between two and nine times. The rearrangement joins TRBV15 to TRBJ2-5, with D maybe TRBD1 (6 bases). Germline V lookup: CDR1 LNHNV, CDR2 YYDKDF (reference sequence). The CDR3 is 13 residues long. V was pared by 1 base and J by 5 bases, with 8 bases between. In DNA, the CDR3 is TGTGCCACCAGCAGAGTGCAGGGGGAGACCCAGTACTTC. Encoded protein: CATSRVQGETQYF.

In this sample, this clonotype turned up a few times. The rearrangement joins TRBV7-8 to TRBJ2-1; D gene uncertain. The CDR3 is 15 residues long. Trimming left V 7 bases short and J 2 bases short, with 15 bases between. Per the germline V gene, CDR1 is SGHVS and CDR2 is FQNEAQ. CDR3 loop: CASTLGIRPYNEQFF. Written as DNA, the CDR3 is TGTGCCAGCACCCTTGGGATACGCCCCTACAATGAGCAGTTCTTC.

The chain couples TRBV15 to TRBJ1-6; tentative D call: TRBD1 (5 bases). Trimming pared 0 bases from V and 13 bases from J, leaving 7 bases between. The CDR3 loop spans 12 amino acids. Germline V gives CDR1 LNHNV, CDR2 YYDKDF (reference sequence). Here the CDR3 reads CATSRETGPLHF. For the CDR3, the DNA is TGTGCCACCAGCAGAGAAACAGGCCCCCTCCACTTT.

This clonotype was detected a few times. The CDR3 loop reads CASSLESVIAGYSYNEQFF. DNA for the CDR3: TGTGCCAGCAGCTTAGAATCTGTAATAGCGGGCTACTCCTACAATGAGCAGTTCTTC. V usage is TRBV7-8 and J usage is TRBJ2-1, with 7 bases fitting TRBD2. Germline CDR1 is SGHVS and CDR2 is FQNEAQ. After removal of 1 base from V and 0 bases from J, the junction contained 12 bases not matched to a gene. CDR3 length equals 19 residues.

This clonotype was counted a few times. This sequence joins TRBV12-3 or TRBV12-4 and TRBJ2-1; possible D gene TRBD2, 6 bases. The CDR3 totals 17 residues. V was cut by 3 bases and J by 4 bases, with 19 bases left in between. DNA of the CDR3: TGTGCCAGCAGTTTTCGCGCAAGCGGGCCAGGATACAATGAGCAGTTCTTC. It codes for CASSFRASGPGYNEQFF.

This clonotype came up a few times. The chain recombines TRBV20-1 with TRBJ2-5, with 13 bases aligning to TRBD2. J gave up 4 bases and V 5 bases, and 7 bases lay outside the gene matches. The CDR3 is 15 residues long. Germline V lookup: CDR1 DFQATT, CDR2 SNEGSKA (reference sequence). In DNA, the CDR3 is TGCAGTGCTTCCGGGACTAGCGGGACTGGAGAGACCCAGTACTTC. This translates into CSASGTSGTGETQYF.

In its sample, this clonotype was seen a few times. CDR3 nucleotides: TGTGCCAGCAGCGTTGGACTAGTTTCCGGCAATGAGCAGTTCTTC. Its protein is CASSVGLVSGNEQFF. V gene TRBV9 combines with J gene TRBJ2-1, with 7 bases that match TRBD2. This CDR3 is built from 15 residues. V dropped 2 bases and J dropped 6; count of bases not matched to a gene: 8. Germline V gives CDR1 SGDLS, CDR2 YYNGEE.

This chain links TRBV27 with TRBJ2-3; D call uncertain. Germline-derived CDR1 and CDR2 are MNHEY and SMNVEV (reference sequence). V was shortened by 4 bases and J by 2 bases, with 7 bases between the two germline ends. This CDR3 is built from 13 residues. The chain's CDR3 is CASSYVLTDTQYF. CDR3 nucleotide sequence: TGTGCCAGCAGTTACGTACTCACAGATACGCAGTATTTT.

The CDR3 DNA reads as TGCGCCAGCAGCCAAGATAATGGGGTTGACACTGAAGCTTTCTTT. Encoded protein: CASSQDNGVDTEAFF. This chain joins TRBV4-3 and TRBJ1-1, with D hard to call. Germline V gene sequence: CDR1 LGHNA, CDR2 YSLEER. The V end was cut by 0 bases, the J end by 3 bases, with 11 bases between. This CDR3 is built from 15 residues.

The rearrangement links TRBV11-2 to TRBJ1-6; D unresolved. The germline CDR1 and CDR2 sequences are SGHAT and FQNNGV. This CDR3 region has 13 residues. V was pared by 0 bases and J by 10 bases, with 7 bases between. CDR3 DNA: TGTGCCAGCAGCTTAGAGGGTGTCTCACCCCTCCACTTT. Its protein product is CASSLEGVSPLHF. Complete variable domain (other parts from reference TRBV11-2 and TRBJ1-6): EAGVAQSPRYKIIEKRQSVAFWCNPISGHATLYWYQQILGQGPKLLIQFQNNGVVDDSQLPKDRFSAERLKGVDSTLKIQPAKLEDSAVYLCASSLEGVSPLHFGNGTRLTVT.

This clonotype has more than one count but fewer than ten. V gene TRBV2 combines with J gene TRBJ2-2; a weak D match, TRBD2 (6 bases). The V end lost 9 bases, the J end lost 5 bases, and 10 bases lay between the germline ends. The germline V gene has CDR1 SNHLY and CDR2 FYNNEI. There are 12 residues in the CDR3. CDR3 region: CASTGETGELFF. DNA for the CDR3: TGTGCCAGTACGGGGGAAACCGGGGAGCTGTTTTTT.

The chain carries TRBV4-2 and TRBJ2-7; D is possibly TRBD2 (6 bases). Germline CDR1 LGHNA, CDR2 YNFKEQ. The CDR3 consists of 13 residues. Trimming stripped 6 bases from V and 3 bases from J, with 12 bases between. The CDR3 loop reads CASSPGENYEQYF. The CDR3 DNA reads TGTGCCAGCAGTCCGGGAGAGAACTACGAGCAGTACTTC.

This rearrangement joins TRBV20-1 to TRBJ2-7; 7 bases agree with TRBD1. The CDR3 length is 13 residues. With V trimmed by 4 bases and J by 8 bases, 11 bases remained unmatched. In germline, CDR1 is DFQATT, CDR2 SNEGSKA (reference sequence). The CDR3 spells CSAMKGAGDKQYF. The CDR3 nucleotides are TGCAGTGCTATGAAGGGGGCAGGGGACAAGCAGTACTTC.

This clonotype was seen more than once but under ten times. J is TRBJ2-7 and V is TRBV6-2 or TRBV6-3, with D perhaps being TRBD1 or TRBD2 (5 bases each). V was trimmed by 4 bases and J by 2 bases, leaving 21 bases between them. CDR1 is MNHEY and CDR2 is SVGEGT in the germline V gene. This CDR3 contains 17 residues. CDR3 residues: CASSSDLTGRITYEQYF. The CDR3 DNA is TGTGCCAGCAGTTCGGACCTAACGGGACGTATTACCTACGAGCAGTACTTC.

This clonotype has only a few counts. The chain uses TRBV2 and TRBJ1-1; the D is unclear. Trimming stripped 6 bases from V and 5 bases from J, with 13 bases between. There are 13 residues in the CDR3. Per germline, CDR1 SNHLY and CDR2 FYNNEI. DNA of the CDR3: TGTGCCAGCAGGAGTGGTTTGGGGACTGAAGCTTTCTTT. Its protein is CASRSGLGTEAFF.

This clonotype showed up just a few times. The chain is built from TRBV7-2 and TRBJ1-6; weak D call: TRBD1 (6 bases). The germline V gene has CDR1 SGHTA and CDR2 FQGNSA. The CDR3 sequence is 14 residues long. V lost 4 bases to trimming and J lost 3 bases, with 7 bases between them. The CDR3 coding sequence is TGTGCCAGCAGCTCGGACAGCTATAATTCACCCCTCCACTTT. Residues: CASSSDSYNSPLHF.

This clonotype was counted between two and nine times. The rearrangement uses TRBV4-1 and TRBJ2-4, with D perhaps TRBD1 (5 bases). Deletions cut 0 bases from V and 3 bases from J, with 12 bases between. Germline values: CDR1 MGHRA, CDR2 YSYEKL. This CDR3 has 16 residues. The CDR3 DNA follows: TGCGCCAGCAGCCAAGATTACGCCCAGGGCAAAAACATTCAGTACTTC. Protein product: CASSQDYAQGKNIQYF.

This clonotype was counted between two and nine times. J is TRBJ2-5 and V is TRBV18; D uncertain. The CDR3 runs to 13 residues. Germline V gives CDR1 KGHSH, CDR2 LQKENI. V was pared by 4 bases and J by 0 bases, with 6 bases between. CDR3 sequence (DNA): TGTGCCAGCTCACGGTTGTACCAAGAGACCCAGTACTTC. Translating it yields CASSRLYQETQYF.

This clonotype showed up just a few times. The chain combines TRBV5-5 with TRBJ2-2; D unresolved. Looked up from germline, CDR1 is SGHKS and CDR2 is YYEKEE (reference sequence). The CDR3 sequence is 14 residues long. Between the trimmed V and J ends, which lost 2 bases and 4 bases, there was a span of 9 bases. Here the CDR3 reads CASSFQARTGELFF. The DNA for the CDR3 is TGTGCCAGCAGCTTCCAGGCCCGCACCGGGGAGCTGTTTTTT.